The sequence of this T cell receptor beta chain was determined in a study of regulatory T cells in long-lasting Graves disease. Study as a whole: More than 5 years of antithyroid drugs with positive TSH receptor antibodies defined persistent Graves' disease. Findings and caveats of the study: Persistent cases favored TRBV28, TRBJ1-2 and TRBJ2-5. Authors noted too few samples as a limitation.

The length of the CDR3 is 14 residues. Germline values: CDR1 SGHTA, CDR2 FQGTGA. V trimming: 4 bases; J trimming: 6 bases; junction bases outside the gene matches: 9. Details on this clonotype: The antigen is undetermined.

iRepertoire HTBI primers and Arm-PCR of CDR3 regions built TCR beta libraries. Via MiXCR, TCRdb re-called the multiplex PCR reads, giving one row per CDR3 protein. Of under 450,000 distinct CDR3 sequences listed, approximately 25% were seen once; the top ten hold 25% to 30%. Regarding time point: persistent/refractory GD, antithyroid drugs over 5 years with positive TRAb. From PBMCs, RNA was extracted and then used to make the TCR library. The chain uses TRBV7-3 and TRBJ2-7; 7 nucleotides align to TRBD1. The sample here was peripheral blood mononuclear cells (PBMCs), taken when the disease was refractory, from a patient treated with antithyroid drugs. This TCR came from a woman in her thirties or forties with Graves disease. The DNA of the CDR3 is TGTGCCAGCAGCTCTACCAGGGACAGTTCCGAGCAGTACTTC. Amino acids: CASSSTRDSSEQYF. Looking up the rest from reference TRBV7-3 and TRBJ2-7 gives the full variable domain: GAGVSQTPSNKVTEKGKYVELRCDPISGHTALYWYRQSLGQGPEFLIYFQGTGAADDSGLPNDRFFAVRPEGSVSTLKIQRTERGDSAVYLCASSSTRDSSEQYFGPGTRLTVT.